This T cell receptor beta chain was captured in a study of tumor-infiltrating lymphocytes in oesophageal squamous cell carcinoma. This CDR3 has 15 amino acids. V dropped 6 bases and J dropped 4 bases, with 18 bases sitting between them. The germline V gene encodes CDR1 SGHTA and CDR2 FQGNSA. TCRdb used MiXCR to reprocess the PCR reads, holding one entry per CDR3 protein. The sample lists more than 9,500 distinct CDR3 sequences, about 55% seen once, with roughly a third in the top ten. The source of this sequence is a female donor with esophageal squamous cell carcinoma. The sample was esophageal tumor tissue. The chain couples TRBV7-2 to TRBJ1-1; a weak D match, TRBD1 (6 bases). The DNA for the CDR3 is TGTGCCAGCAGTTCTTATGGGGGGGCTAGCACTGAAGCTTTCTTT. The encoded protein is CASSSYGGASTEAFF.